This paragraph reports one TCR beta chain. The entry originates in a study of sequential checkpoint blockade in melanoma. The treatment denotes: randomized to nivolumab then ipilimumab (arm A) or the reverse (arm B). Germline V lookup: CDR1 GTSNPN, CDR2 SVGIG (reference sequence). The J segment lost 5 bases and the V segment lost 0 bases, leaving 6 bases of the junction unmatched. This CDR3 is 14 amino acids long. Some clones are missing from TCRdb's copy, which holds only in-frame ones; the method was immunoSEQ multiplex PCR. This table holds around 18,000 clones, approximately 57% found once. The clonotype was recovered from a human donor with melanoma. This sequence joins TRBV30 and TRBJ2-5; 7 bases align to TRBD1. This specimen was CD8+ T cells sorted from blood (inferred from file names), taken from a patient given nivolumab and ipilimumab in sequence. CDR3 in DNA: TGTGCCTGGAGTGTATGGGTACAGGGGGAGACCCAGTACTTC. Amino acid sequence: CAWSVWVQGETQYF. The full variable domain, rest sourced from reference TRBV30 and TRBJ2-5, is SQTIHQWPATLVQPVGSPLSLECTVEGTSNPNLYWYRQAAGRGLQLLFYSVGIGQISSEVPQNLSASRPQDRQFILSSKKLLLSDSGFYLCAWSVWVQGETQYFGPGTRLLVL.